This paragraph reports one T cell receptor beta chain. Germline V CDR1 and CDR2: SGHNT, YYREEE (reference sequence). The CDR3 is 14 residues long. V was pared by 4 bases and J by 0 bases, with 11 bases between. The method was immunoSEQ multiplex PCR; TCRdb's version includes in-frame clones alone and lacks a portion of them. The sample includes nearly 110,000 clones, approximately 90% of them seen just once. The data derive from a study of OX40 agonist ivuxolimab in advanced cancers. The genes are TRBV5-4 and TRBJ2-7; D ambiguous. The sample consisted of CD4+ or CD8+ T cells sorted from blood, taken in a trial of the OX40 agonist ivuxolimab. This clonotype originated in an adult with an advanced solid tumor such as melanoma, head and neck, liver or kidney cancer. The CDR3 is CASSKGLSSYEQYF. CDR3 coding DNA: TGTGCCAGCAGCAAAGGCCTAAGCTCCTACGAGCAGTACTTC.